The 30 T cell receptor beta chains listed next were all sequenced from one sample in a study of cytomegalovirus exposure and HLA in healthy donors. The PCR was carried out with 60 Vbeta primers and 13 Jbeta primers. This table comes from immunoSEQ multiplex PCR, and its TCRdb copy is limited to in-frame clones, with some not included. The sample yields about 140,000 clones, 60% to 80% seen once. Sequenced material: PBMCs. All receptors derive from a male donor in good health and CMV-seronegative.

The genes are TRBV13 and TRBJ1-2; TRBD1 might be the D (5 bases). V lost 7 bases to trimming and J lost 4 bases, with 16 bases between them. Germline CDR1 is PRHDT and CDR2 is FYEKMQ (reference sequence). The CDR3 has 14 amino acids. The CDR3 sequence: CASTRQEGLYGYTF. The CDR3 region has the DNA TGTGCCAGCACCCGCCAGGAGGGGCTCTATGGCTACACCTTC.

The chain carries TRBV7-9 and TRBJ2-1; 8 bases map to TRBD2. Looked up from germline, CDR1 is SEHNR and CDR2 is FQNEAQ (reference sequence). The CDR3 loop spans 15 amino acids. The trim removed 2 bases at V and 2 bases at J, leaving 2 bases unmatched. CDR3: CASSLRLAPYNEQFF. The CDR3 nucleotides are TGTGCCAGCAGCTTAAGACTAGCGCCCTACAATGAGCAGTTCTTC.

The CDR3, as DNA: TGTGCCAGTAGTATAGACGACACAGGGGCCACTAATGAAAAACTGTTTTTT. It is translated as CASSIDDTGATNEKLFF. This chain uses TRBV19 with TRBJ1-4; 7 bases align to TRBD1. Germline V CDR1 and CDR2: LNHDA, SQIVND (reference sequence). V trimming: 0 bases; J trimming: 2 bases; junction bases outside the gene matches: 6. The CDR3 runs 17 residues.

This clone has only a few counts. J is TRBJ1-1 and V is TRBV30, with 9 bases aligning to TRBD1. Trimming removed 1 base from V and 1 base from J; junction bases left unmatched: 4. This CDR3 region has 15 residues. In germline, CDR1 is GTSNPN, CDR2 SVGIG (reference sequence). CDR3 DNA sequence: TGTGCCTGGAGTGGGGGGACAGGGTCGAACACTGAAGCTTTCTTT. As protein: CAWSGGTGSNTEAFF.

This clone was recorded a few times. The chain employs TRBV19 and TRBJ1-2; 7 nucleotides agree with TRBD1. Germline V CDR1 and CDR2: LNHDA, SQIVND (reference sequence). Trimming at V came to 4 bases and at J to 2 bases, leaving 4 bases not matched to a gene. This CDR3 has 14 amino acids. Here the CDR3 DNA reads TGTGCCAGTAGTAGACAGGGTCCCAACTATGGCTACACCTTC. It specifies CASSRQGPNYGYTF. The variable domain in full, with the rest retrieved from reference TRBV19 and TRBJ1-2, is DGGITQSPKYLFRKEGQNVTLSCEQNLNHDAMYWYRQDPGQGLRLIYYSQIVNDFQKGDIAEGYSVSREKKESFPLTVTSAQKNPTAFYLCASSRQGPNYGYTFGSGTRLTVV.

This sequence joins TRBV2 and TRBJ1-2, with TRBD1 matching 11 bases. V lost 7 bases and J lost 6; bases outside the gene matches: 4. The CDR3 length is 13 residues. Germline CDR1 and CDR2: SNHLY and FYNNEI. The CDR3: CASNRDRGNGYTF. The CDR3 DNA reads as TGTGCCAGCAACCGGGACAGGGGGAATGGCTACACCTTC.

The V call is TRBV27, the J call TRBJ2-7; no clear D gene. Germline V CDR1 and CDR2: MNHEY, SMNVEV (reference sequence). Trimming removed 7 bases from V and 5 bases from J, with 18 bases in between. This CDR3 is 14 amino acids long. CDR3 residues: CASTRLTGFHEQYF. CDR3 sequence (DNA): TGTGCCAGCACTCGGTTAACGGGTTTCCACGAGCAGTACTTC.

CDR3 sequence (DNA): TGTGCCAGCAGCCCTCCGGGGGGCTACGAGCAGTACTTC. This sequence encodes CASSPPGGYEQYF. The V gene is TRBV7-9, the J gene TRBJ2-7; 7 bases line up with TRBD2. Germline values: CDR1 SEHNR, CDR2 FQNEAQ (reference sequence). Trimming removed 5 bases from V and 3 bases from J; junction bases left unmatched: 4. The CDR3 covers 13 residues.

The V call is TRBV4-2, the J call TRBJ2-3, with 15 bases that match TRBD2. CDR1 and CDR2 from the germline V gene are LGHNA and YNFKEQ. Trimming took 3 bases from V and 4 from J; bases not matched to a gene: 11. The CDR3 runs 19 residues. The CDR3 DNA reads TGTGCCAGCAGCCATGGACTAGCGGGGGGGAAGGCCCCGGCAGATACGCAGTATTTT. As protein: CASSHGLAGGKAPADTQYF.

This chain uses TRBV18 with TRBJ1-5; possibly TRBD1 for D (5 bases). In germline, CDR1 is KGHSH, CDR2 LQKENI. The CDR3 consists of 15 residues. V was clipped by 4 bases and J by 7 bases, with 17 bases between them. The CDR3 sequence: CASSLLQTVSQPQHF. In DNA form, the CDR3 reads TGTGCCAGCTCACTCCTCCAGACAGTCAGCCAGCCCCAGCATTTT.

J is TRBJ1-2 and V is TRBV29-1; 7 positions match TRBD1. This CDR3 spans 15 amino acids. Germline V CDR1 and CDR2: SQVTM, ANQGSEA. The junction had 14 bases not matched to a gene; V was cut back by 4 bases and J by 6 bases. CDR3 sequence reads: CSVGFLDREWDGYTF. Here the CDR3 DNA reads TGCAGCGTTGGGTTTCTAGACAGGGAATGGGATGGCTACACCTTC.

The chain uses TRBV9 and TRBJ2-7; perhaps TRBD2 as D (5 bases). The CDR3 spans 15 residues. CDR1 SGDLS and CDR2 YYNGEE come from the germline V gene. The V end was cut by 5 bases, the J end by 0 bases, with 15 bases between. Written as DNA, the CDR3 is TGTGCCAGCAGTCTTAGTGGAGGATCCTCCTACGAGCAGTACTTC. Its translation: CASSLSGGSSYEQYF.

The gene calls are TRBV2 and TRBJ2-5, with D tentatively TRBD1 (6 bases). This CDR3 region has 15 residues. The V end lost 7 bases, the J end lost 4 bases, and 19 bases lay between the germline ends. CDR1 and CDR2 from the germline V gene are SNHLY and FYNNEI. CDR3 in DNA: TGTGCCAGCAACCAAGACAGGTCGTGGGGAGAGACCCAGTACTTC. It encodes CASNQDRSWGETQYF.

This chain uses TRBV5-1 with TRBJ1-2, with 7 positions matching TRBD1. The germline V gene has CDR1 SGHRS and CDR2 YFSETQ. CDR3 length: 13 amino acids. V lost 3 bases, J lost 7 bases, and 6 bases stayed unmatched. The CDR3 here is CASSSTGLGGYTF. In DNA form, the CDR3 reads TGCGCCAGCAGCTCGACAGGGCTTGGTGGCTACACCTTC.

The chain has TRBV5-6 and TRBJ2-1; D is possibly TRBD1 (6 bases). CDR1 and CDR2 (germline): SGHDT, YYEEEE. V lost 4 bases and J 3 bases, leaving 11 bases between the germline ends. The CDR3 extends over 14 amino acids. The CDR3 protein is CASSPTGNYNEQFF. In nucleotides, the CDR3 is TGTGCCAGCAGCCCTACAGGGAACTACAATGAGCAGTTCTTC. Full variable domain (outside the CDR3, taken from reference TRBV5-6 and TRBJ2-1): DAGVTQSPTHLIKTRGQQVTLRCSPKSGHDTVSWYQQALGQGPQFIFQYYEEEERQRGNFPDRFSGHQFPNYSSELNVNALLLGDSALYLCASSPTGNYNEQFFGPGTRLTVL.

In its sample, this clone was seen a few times. The junction and the germline gene differ at one end; a read error may be behind it. The CDR3 spells CASSLQGTGGGYTF. CDR3 sequence (DNA): TGTGCTAGCAGCTTACAGGGGACAGGGGGAGGCTACACCTTC. The V gene is TRBV7-7, the J gene TRBJ1-2, with 11 positions matching TRBD1. This CDR3 has 14 residues. CDR1 and CDR2 (germline): SSHAT, FNYEAQ (reference sequence).

The chain joins TRBV7-9 to TRBJ2-2, with D possibly being TRBD2 (7 bases). Germline V CDR1 and CDR2: SEHNR, FQNEAQ (reference sequence). The V and J ends lost 0 bases and 5 bases respectively, with 16 bases between them. The CDR3 extends over 17 amino acids. CDR3 in amino acids: CASSLALGGAMTGELFF. The DNA of the CDR3 is TGTGCCAGCAGCTTAGCGCTGGGGGGGGCGATGACCGGGGAGCTGTTTTTT.

This clone was seen only once. The CDR3 nucleotides read TGTGCCAGCAGCTCGAGAGGGGACAGCCCCACAGATACGCAGTATTTT. Protein product: CASSSRGDSPTDTQYF. This chain joins TRBV7-2 and TRBJ2-3; TRBD1 agrees at 7 bases. V lost 4 bases, J lost 2 bases, and 9 bases stayed unmatched. The CDR3 loop spans 16 amino acids. Germline loops: CDR1 SGHTA, CDR2 FQGNSA.

The V gene is TRBV6-5, the J gene TRBJ2-2; no definite D call. Germline loops: CDR1 MNHEY, CDR2 SVGAGI. CDR3 length: 13 residues. V dropped 3 bases and J dropped 5 bases, with 7 bases sitting between them. The CDR3 protein is CASSYQRTGELFF. The CDR3 coding sequence is TGTGCCAGCAGTTATCAGAGGACCGGGGAGCTGTTTTTT.

The genes are TRBV4-1 and TRBJ1-6; no clear D gene. CDR1 is MGHRA, CDR2 YSYEKL, per germline. V lost 1 base and J 7 bases, leaving 11 bases between the germline ends. This CDR3 region has 15 residues. The CDR3 DNA sequence: TGCGCCAGCAGCCAAGGGGCCACAGCCAATTCACCCCTCCACTTT. Translating it yields CASSQGATANSPLHF.

This chain uses TRBV5-6 with TRBJ2-1, with TRBD1 matching 8 bases. The CDR3 runs 16 residues. The V segment lost 3 bases and the J segment 8 bases; nucleotides outside the gene matches: 13. Germline V gene sequence: CDR1 SGHDT, CDR2 YYEEEE. The CDR3 DNA reads TGTGCCAGCAGCTCTCCGGACAGGGCTAGTTGGTATGAGCAGTTCTTC. Translated: CASSSPDRASWYEQFF.

This chain's CDR3 is CASSQGRILDEQFF. CDR3 DNA sequence: TGCGCCAGCAGCCAGGGGCGAATATTAGATGAGCAGTTCTTC. The chain uses TRBV4-1 and TRBJ2-1; D may be TRBD1 (5 bases). The V end was cut by 3 bases, the J end by 8 bases, with 14 bases between. The germline V gene has CDR1 MGHRA and CDR2 YSYEKL. The CDR3 loop spans 14 amino acids.

The chain carries TRBV28 and TRBJ2-7; D unresolved. Germline loops: CDR1 MDHEN, CDR2 SYDVKM. V lost 7 bases, J lost 1 base, and 17 bases lay in between. The CDR3 totals 15 residues. This CDR3 reads CASTPEPGFSYEQYF. The CDR3 region has the DNA TGTGCCAGCACCCCTGAGCCGGGTTTTTCCTACGAGCAGTACTTC.

The chain has TRBV6-1 and TRBJ2-5, with TRBD2 matching 11 bases. Germline V CDR1 and CDR2: MNHNS, SASEGT. V trimming: 6 bases; J trimming: 2 bases; junction bases outside the gene matches: 5. The CDR3 runs 15 residues. CDR3: CASRSLAGGQETQYF. In DNA form, the CDR3 reads TGTGCCAGCAGATCCCTAGCGGGGGGACAAGAGACCCAGTACTTC.

The chain has TRBV7-8 and TRBJ1-6, with unresolved D. The germline gives CDR1 SGHVS, CDR2 FQNEAQ. CDR3 size: 15 residues. V was pared by 0 bases and J by 7 bases, with 10 bases between. CDR3: CASSLAGIGNSPLHF. The CDR3 DNA follows: TGTGCCAGCAGCTTAGCGGGCATAGGCAATTCACCCCTCCACTTT.

This chain joins TRBV9 and TRBJ1-2; perhaps TRBD1 as D (5 bases). V was pared by 0 bases and J by 3 bases, with 6 bases between. The germline V gene encodes CDR1 SGDLS and CDR2 YYNGEE. The CDR3 is made up of 13 amino acids. The CDR3 DNA follows: TGTGCCAGCAGCGTAGCAGGGCACTATGGCTACACCTTC. Its translation is CASSVAGHYGYTF.

The chain is built from TRBV10-3 and TRBJ2-5; 10 nucleotides agree with TRBD2. This CDR3 has 14 amino acids. Germline assignment: CDR1 ENHRY and CDR2 SYGVKD. The V and J ends lost 4 bases and 1 base, in that order; junction bases with no gene match: 0. The CDR3: CAISVAGGQETQYF. The CDR3 region has the DNA TGTGCCATCAGTGTAGCGGGGGGCCAAGAGACCCAGTACTTC.

CDR3: CASNLGQLDGYTF. DNA of the CDR3: TGTGCCAGCAACCTGGGACAGTTGGATGGCTACACCTTC. The chain couples TRBV5-6 to TRBJ1-2; 7 nucleotides line up with TRBD1. CDR3 length: 13 amino acids. CDR1 is SGHDT and CDR2 is YYEEEE in the germline V gene. V lost 6 bases, J lost 6 bases, and 8 bases stayed unmatched.

V is TRBV6-5 and J is TRBJ1-5, with TRBD1 as a possible D gene (6 bases). Germline V gene sequence: CDR1 MNHEY, CDR2 SVGAGI. The CDR3 totals 13 residues. V was cut by 8 bases and J by 8 bases, with 16 bases left in between. CDR3 residues: CASRRGALEPQHF. The CDR3 DNA reads TGTGCCAGCCGGCGGGGGGCATTGGAGCCCCAGCATTTT.

The V gene is TRBV2, the J gene TRBJ1-1; D unclear. CDR3 length equals 11 residues. Trimming cost V 6 bases and J 5 bases, with 7 bases left between them. CDR1 SNHLY and CDR2 FYNNEI come from the germline V gene. CDR3: CASRGGTEAFF. The CDR3 DNA reads TGTGCCAGCAGGGGAGGAACTGAAGCTTTCTTT.